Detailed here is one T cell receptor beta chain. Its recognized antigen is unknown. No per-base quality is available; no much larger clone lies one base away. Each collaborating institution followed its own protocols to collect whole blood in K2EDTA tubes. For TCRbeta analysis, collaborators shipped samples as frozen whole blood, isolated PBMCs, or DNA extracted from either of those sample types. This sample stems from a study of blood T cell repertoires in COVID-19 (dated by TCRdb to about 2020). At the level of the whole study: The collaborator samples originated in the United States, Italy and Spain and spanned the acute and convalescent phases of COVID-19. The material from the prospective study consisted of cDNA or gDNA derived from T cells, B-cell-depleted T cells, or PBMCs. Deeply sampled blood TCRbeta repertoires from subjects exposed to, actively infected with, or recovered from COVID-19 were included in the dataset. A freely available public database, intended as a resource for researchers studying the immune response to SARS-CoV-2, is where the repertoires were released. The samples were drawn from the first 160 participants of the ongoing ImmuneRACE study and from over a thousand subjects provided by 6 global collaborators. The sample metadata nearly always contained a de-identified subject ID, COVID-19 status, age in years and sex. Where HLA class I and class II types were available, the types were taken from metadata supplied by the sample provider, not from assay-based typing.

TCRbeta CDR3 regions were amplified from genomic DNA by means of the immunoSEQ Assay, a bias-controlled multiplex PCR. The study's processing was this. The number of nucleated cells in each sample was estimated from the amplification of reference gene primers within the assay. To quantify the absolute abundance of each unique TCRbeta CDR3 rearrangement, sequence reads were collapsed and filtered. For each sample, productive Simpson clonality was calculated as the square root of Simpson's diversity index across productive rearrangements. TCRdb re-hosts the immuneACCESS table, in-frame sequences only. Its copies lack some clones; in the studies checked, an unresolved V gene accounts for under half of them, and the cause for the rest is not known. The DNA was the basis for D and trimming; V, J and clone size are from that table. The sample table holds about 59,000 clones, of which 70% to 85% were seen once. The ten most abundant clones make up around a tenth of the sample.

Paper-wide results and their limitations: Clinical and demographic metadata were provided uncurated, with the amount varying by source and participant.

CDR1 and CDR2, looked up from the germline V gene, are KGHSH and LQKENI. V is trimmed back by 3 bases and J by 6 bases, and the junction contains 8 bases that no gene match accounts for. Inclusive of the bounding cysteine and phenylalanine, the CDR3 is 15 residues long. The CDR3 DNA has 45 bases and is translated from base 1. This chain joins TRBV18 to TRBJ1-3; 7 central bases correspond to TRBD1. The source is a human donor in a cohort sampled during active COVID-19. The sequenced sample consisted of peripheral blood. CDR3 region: CASSPRQGRENTIYF. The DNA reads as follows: TGTGCCAGCTCACCTAGACAGGGAAGAGAAAACACCATATATTTT.